The 24 T cell receptor beta chains listed next were all sequenced from one sample in a study of control samples from healthy donors and cancer patients. Sequencing was performed with immunoSEQ multiplex PCR; in TCRdb, only in-frame clones are kept and a portion is missing. The sample contains 150,000 to 200,000 clones, 80% to 90% of which appear only once. The sample comprised blood. The receptor source for this set is a young man in good health.

The CDR3 sequence is CASSEFGGIETQYF. Here the CDR3 DNA reads TGTGCCAGCAGTGAATTCGGCGGTATAGAGACCCAGTACTTC. This sequence joins TRBV25-1 and TRBJ2-5; no clear D gene. Trimming removed 1 base at V and 4 bases at J, with 10 bases between. Germline CDR1 MGHDK, CDR2 SYGVNS. This CDR3 is 14 amino acids long.

The rearrangement links TRBV7-2 to TRBJ2-3, with D hard to call. The CDR3 is 15 residues long. CDR1 is SGHTA, CDR2 FQGNSA, per germline. Trimming removed 10 bases from V and 6 bases from J, with 23 bases in between. CDR3 in DNA: TGTGCCACTCTCGATATAGGACGGATAGGGGATACGCAGTATTTT. This translates into CATLDIGRIGDTQYF.

V usage is TRBV30 and J usage is TRBJ1-4; the D is unclear. The germline V gene encodes CDR1 GTSNPN and CDR2 SVGIG (reference sequence). The germline V and J ends were trimmed by 2 bases and 2 bases, with 6 bases remaining between them. This CDR3 has 13 amino acids. The CDR3 DNA sequence: TGTGCCTGGAGTATCCAGACTAATGAAAAACTGTTTTTT. Residues: CAWSIQTNEKLFF.

The V and J genes are TRBV30 and TRBJ1-2; 7 nucleotides agree with TRBD1. The germline V gene has CDR1 GTSNPN and CDR2 SVGIG (reference sequence). The junction had 16 bases not matched to a gene; V was cut back by 4 bases and J by 8 bases. This CDR3 has 15 residues. DNA for the CDR3: TGTGCCTGGACCCCGATCCCGGAGGGGGCTTACGGCTACACCTTC. Protein product: CAWTPIPEGAYGYTF.

The chain combines TRBV21-1 with TRBJ2-5. TRBV21-1 is flagged as a pseudogene. CDR3 size: 19 residues. This CDR3 is CASSKGRGTRSIFQETQYF. CDR3 nucleotide sequence: TGTGCCAGCAGCAAAGGGCGCGGGACAAGGAGTATATTCCAAGAGACCCAGTACTTC.

J is TRBJ2-7 and V is TRBV24-1, with D tentatively TRBD1 (5 bases). This CDR3 region has 15 residues. V was cut by 0 bases and J by 2 bases, with 10 bases left in between. CDR1 is KGHDR, CDR2 SFDVKD, per germline. CDR3 amino acids: CATSDLPRAPYEQYF. In DNA form, the CDR3 reads TGTGCCACCAGTGATTTGCCCAGGGCCCCCTACGAGCAGTACTTC.

This clone was recorded once. The rearrangement uses TRBV7-2 and TRBJ1-5; no clear D gene. The germline V and J ends were trimmed by 4 bases and 5 bases, with 15 bases remaining between them. CDR1 is SGHTA, CDR2 FQGNSA, per germline. This CDR3 is built from 15 residues. The CDR3 nucleotides are TGTGCCAGCAGCTCCGACATCTCGGGCCATCAGCCCCAGCATTTT. This encodes CASSSDISGHQPQHF.

The gene calls are TRBV4-2 and TRBJ2-5; D may be TRBD1 (7 bases). The V end was cut by 2 bases, the J end by 5 bases, with 15 bases between. The CDR3 runs 15 residues. Germline lookup yields CDR1 LGHNA and CDR2 YNFKEQ. The CDR3 coding sequence is TGTGCCAGCAGCCAAAGACTAGGGGGCGGGGAGACCCAGTACTTC. Amino acids: CASSQRLGGGETQYF.

A single count supports this clone. V usage is TRBV6-5 and J usage is TRBJ1-1, with D perhaps TRBD1 (5 bases). The CDR3 spans 14 residues. Germline assignment: CDR1 MNHEY and CDR2 SVGAGI. V lost 8 bases to trimming and J lost 1 base, with 14 bases between them. The CDR3 loop reads CASAPGLKNTEAFF. CDR3 nucleotide sequence: TGTGCCAGCGCGCCGGGACTCAAGAACACTGAAGCTTTCTTT.

The chain employs TRBV27 and TRBJ2-7, with D perhaps matching TRBD1 (5 bases). V was clipped by 5 bases and J by 1 base, with 12 bases between them. This CDR3 spans 14 amino acids. Germline loops: CDR1 MNHEY, CDR2 SMNVEV (reference sequence). The CDR3 here is CASSLSRDSYEQYF. The CDR3 DNA reads TGTGCCAGCAGTCTCTCCAGGGATTCCTACGAGCAGTACTTC.

The chain has TRBV27 and TRBJ1-4; tentatively, D is TRBD1 (5 bases). CDR3 size: 15 residues. The ends were cut back, 4 bases at V and 5 bases at J, with 14 bases in the middle. From germline, CDR1 is MNHEY and CDR2 SMNVEV (reference sequence). The CDR3 nucleotides are TGTGCCAGCAGTTATCAGGGACCGGGGAATGAAAAACTGTTTTTT. The encoded protein is CASSYQGPGNEKLFF.

This sequence joins TRBV29-1 and TRBJ1-1; TRBD1 might be the D (5 bases). With 8 bases removed from V and 5 bases from J, the gap between germline ends came to 18 bases. This CDR3 comprises 13 residues. CDR1 SQVTM and CDR2 ANQGSEA come from the germline V gene. The CDR3 sequence is CSYDKGPGTEAFF. As DNA, the CDR3 is TGCAGCTATGACAAGGGGCCGGGGACTGAAGCTTTCTTT. Combining the CDR3 with reference TRBV29-1 and TRBJ1-1 gives the whole variable domain SAVISQKPSRDICQRGTSLTIQCQVDSQVTMMFWYRQQPGQSLTLIATANQGSEATYESGFVIDKFPISRPNLTFSTLTVSNMSPEDSSIYLCSYDKGPGTEAFFGQGTRLTVV.

In this sample, this clone turned up many times. The chain employs TRBV6-4 and TRBJ2-1; possibly TRBD2 for D (7 bases). The ends were cut back, 4 bases at V and 3 bases at J, with 13 bases in the middle. The V gene's germline CDR1 is MRHNA and CDR2 SNTAGT. This CDR3 is built from 15 residues. The CDR3 bases are TGTGCCAGCAGTGGCGGCGGGGGCGGCTACAATGAGCAGTTCTTC. It translates to CASSGGGGGYNEQFF.

This rearrangement joins TRBV29-1 to TRBJ1-2, with TRBD1 as a possible D gene (5 bases). The CDR3 spans 12 residues. The V gene lost 6 bases and the J gene lost 6 bases, with 14 bases spanning the gap. CDR1 and CDR2 (germline): SQVTM, ANQGSEA. CDR3 region: CSVGGRDDGYTF. In nucleotides, the CDR3 is TGCAGCGTCGGGGGAAGGGACGATGGCTACACCTTC.

This chain links TRBV6-1 with TRBJ2-6; 7 bases line up with TRBD1. V trimming: 1 base; J trimming: 4 bases; junction bases outside the gene matches: 10. The CDR3 spans 18 residues. Germline V gene sequence: CDR1 MNHNS, CDR2 SASEGT. CDR3 residues: CASSEGPQQGLGANVLTF. DNA of the CDR3: TGTGCCAGCAGTGAAGGGCCCCAACAGGGGCTCGGGGCCAACGTCCTGACTTTC.

As DNA, the CDR3 is TGTGCCAGCAGCGAGGGGGGAAGCTCCTATAATTCACCCCTCCACTTT. It codes for CASSEGGSSYNSPLHF. The chain uses TRBV9 and TRBJ1-6, with D perhaps matching TRBD1 (6 bases). The CDR3 covers 16 residues. Trimming left V 3 bases short and J 0 bases short, with 10 bases between. Germline V gene lookup returns CDR1 SGDLS and CDR2 YYNGEE.

V is TRBV3-1 (or the pseudogene TRBV3-2) and J is TRBJ2-5; perhaps TRBD1 as D (6 bases). Germline V lookup: CDR1 LGHDT, CDR2 YNNKEL (reference sequence). V was trimmed by 0 bases and J by 5 bases, leaving 16 bases between them. The CDR3 sequence is 16 residues long. CDR3 protein: CASSQERQGRRETQYF. Here the CDR3 DNA reads TGTGCCAGCAGCCAAGAACGGCAGGGGAGACGGGAGACCCAGTACTTC.

V gene TRBV4-2 combines with J gene TRBJ1-5; no reliable D call. The V end lost 4 bases, the J end lost 6 bases, and 13 bases lay between the germline ends. Germline lookup yields CDR1 LGHNA and CDR2 YNFKEQ. The CDR3 has 14 amino acids. The CDR3 DNA reads TGTGCCAGCAGCCTAGTGGGAATTGGTCAGCCCCAGCATTTT. Its translation: CASSLVGIGQPQHF.

This sequence joins TRBV11-2 and TRBJ2-3; 9 nucleotides align to TRBD2. V shed 3 bases and J 6 bases; nucleotides not matched to a gene: 19. Germline CDR1 and CDR2: SGHAT and FQNNGV. This CDR3 is 19 amino acids long. The CDR3 spells CASSFSAGGPRAGSDTQYF. CDR3 DNA sequence: TGTGCCAGCAGCTTTTCGGCGGGGGGGCCCCGTGCAGGTTCGGATACGCAGTATTTT.

The J gene is TRBJ1-6, the V gene TRBV11-2, with TRBD1 as a possible D gene (6 bases). The CDR3 has 14 amino acids. CDR1 and CDR2 (germline): SGHAT, FQNNGV. V shed 5 bases and J shed 9 bases, with 14 bases lying between them. CDR3 in DNA: TGTGCCAGCAGCCGGGCAGGGACAACTTCACCCCTCCACTTT. It translates to CASSRAGTTSPLHF.

This rearrangement joins TRBV28 to TRBJ1-1; D call uncertain. This CDR3 is 12 amino acids long. The V end lost 11 bases, the J end lost 1 base, and 11 bases lay between the germline ends. CDR1 MDHEN and CDR2 SYDVKM come from the germline V gene. CDR3 sequence reads: CAGQTGNTEAFF. The CDR3 nucleotides are TGTGCCGGCCAGACCGGGAACACTGAAGCTTTCTTT.

This clone was detected only a few times. The chain recombines TRBV4-1 with TRBJ1-2, with D uncertain. CDR3 length equals 14 residues. V lost 1 base, J lost 8 bases, and 14 bases lay in between. Germline loops: CDR1 MGHRA, CDR2 YSYEKL. The DNA of the CDR3 is TGCGCCAGCAGCCAAGTGGAACGGGTTCGAGGCTACACCTTC. Encoded protein: CASSQVERVRGYTF.

The rearrangement joins TRBV6-2 or TRBV6-3 to TRBJ2-5; 12 bases match TRBD2. Germline V gene lookup returns CDR1 MNHEY and CDR2 SVGEGT. Trimming removed 2 bases from V and 2 bases from J; junction bases left unmatched: 0. The CDR3 sequence is 15 residues long. CDR3 nucleotides: TGTGCCAGCAGTTACACTAGCGGGGGGCAAGAGACCCAGTACTTC. Amino acids: CASSYTSGGQETQYF.

The chain couples TRBV6-4 to TRBJ2-2; D not resolved. The CDR3 covers 14 residues. The V gene lost 5 bases and the J gene lost 4 bases, with 11 bases spanning the gap. The germline gives CDR1 MRHNA, CDR2 SNTAGT. The CDR3 DNA is TGTGCCAGCAGTCGAGAGCTAACCACCGGGGAGCTGTTTTTT. This translates into CASSRELTTGELFF.